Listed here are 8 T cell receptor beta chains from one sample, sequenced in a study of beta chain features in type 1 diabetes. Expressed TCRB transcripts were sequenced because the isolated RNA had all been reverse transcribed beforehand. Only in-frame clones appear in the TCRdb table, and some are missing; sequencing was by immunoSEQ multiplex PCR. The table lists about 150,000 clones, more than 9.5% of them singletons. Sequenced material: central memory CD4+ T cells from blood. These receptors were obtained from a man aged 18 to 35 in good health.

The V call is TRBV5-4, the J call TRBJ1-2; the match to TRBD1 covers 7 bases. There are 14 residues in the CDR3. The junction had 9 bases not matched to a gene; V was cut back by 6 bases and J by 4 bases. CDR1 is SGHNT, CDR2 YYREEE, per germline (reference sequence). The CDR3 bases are TGTGCCAGCACCCAGGGAGGGGGCGGCTATGGCTACACCTTC. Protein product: CASTQGGGGYGYTF. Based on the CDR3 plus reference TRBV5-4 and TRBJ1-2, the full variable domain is ETGVTQSPTHLIKTRGQQVTLRCSSQSGHNTVSWYQQALGQGPQFIFQYYREEENGRGNFPPRFSGLQFPNYSSELNVNALELDDSALYLCASTQGGGGYGYTFGSGTRLTVV.

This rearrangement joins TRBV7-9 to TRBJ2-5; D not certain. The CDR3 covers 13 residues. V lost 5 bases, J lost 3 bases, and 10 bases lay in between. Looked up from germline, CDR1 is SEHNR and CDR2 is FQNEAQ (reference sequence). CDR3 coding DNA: TGTGCCAGCAGCCTAGACACTAAAGAGACCCAGTACTTC. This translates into CASSLDTKETQYF.

The CDR3 DNA sequence: TGTGCCAGCAGCCTCGGGGGGAGTTATTCACCCCTCCACTTT. Translating it yields CASSLGGSYSPLHF. The chain uses TRBV5-4 and TRBJ1-6; a possible D gene is TRBD1 (5 bases). The V and J ends lost 4 bases and 8 bases respectively, with 13 bases between them. The length of the CDR3 is 14 residues. Germline CDR1 is SGHNT and CDR2 is YYREEE (reference sequence).

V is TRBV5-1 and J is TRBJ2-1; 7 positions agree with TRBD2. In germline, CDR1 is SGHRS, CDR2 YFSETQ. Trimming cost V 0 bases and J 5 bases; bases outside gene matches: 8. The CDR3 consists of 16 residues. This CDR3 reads CASSLEGGGANNEQFF. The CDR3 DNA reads TGCGCCAGCAGCTTGGAGGGCGGGGGAGCGAACAATGAGCAGTTCTTC.

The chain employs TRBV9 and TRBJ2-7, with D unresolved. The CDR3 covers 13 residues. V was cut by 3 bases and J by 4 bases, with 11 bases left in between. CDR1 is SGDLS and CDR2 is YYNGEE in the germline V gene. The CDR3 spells CASSAAPSYEQYF. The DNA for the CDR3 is TGTGCCAGCAGCGCTGCGCCTTCTTACGAGCAGTACTTC. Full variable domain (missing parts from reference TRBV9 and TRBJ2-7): DSGVTQTPKHLITATGQRVTLRCSPRSGDLSVYWYQQSLDQGLQFLIQYYNGEERAKGNILERFSAQQFPDLHSELNLSSLELGDSALYFCASSAAPSYEQYFGPGTRLTVT.

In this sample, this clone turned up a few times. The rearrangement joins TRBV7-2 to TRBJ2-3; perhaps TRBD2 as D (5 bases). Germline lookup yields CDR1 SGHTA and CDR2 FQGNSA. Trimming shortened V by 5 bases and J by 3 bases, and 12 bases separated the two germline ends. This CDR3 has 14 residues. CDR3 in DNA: TGTGCCAGCAGCAAACGGACTGGGACAGATACGCAGTATTTT. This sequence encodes CASSKRTGTDTQYF. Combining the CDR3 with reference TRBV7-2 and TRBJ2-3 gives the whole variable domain GAGVSQSPSNKVTEKGKDVELRCDPISGHTALYWYRQSLGQGLEFLIYFQGNSAPDKSGLPSDRFSAERTGGSVSTLTIQRTQQEDSAVYLCASSKRTGTDTQYFGPGTRLTVL.

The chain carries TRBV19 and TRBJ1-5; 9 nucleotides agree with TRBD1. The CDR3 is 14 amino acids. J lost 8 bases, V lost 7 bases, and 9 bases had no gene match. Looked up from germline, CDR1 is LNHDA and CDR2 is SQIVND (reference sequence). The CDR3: CASMTGGLVKPQHF. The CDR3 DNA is TGTGCCAGTATGACAGGGGGTTTAGTAAAGCCCCAGCATTTT. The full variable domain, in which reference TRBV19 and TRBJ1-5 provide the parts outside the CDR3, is DGGITQSPKYLFRKEGQNVTLSCEQNLNHDAMYWYRQDPGQGLRLIYYSQIVNDFQKGDIAEGYSVSREKKESFPLTVTSAQKNPTAFYLCASMTGGLVKPQHFGDGTRLSIL.

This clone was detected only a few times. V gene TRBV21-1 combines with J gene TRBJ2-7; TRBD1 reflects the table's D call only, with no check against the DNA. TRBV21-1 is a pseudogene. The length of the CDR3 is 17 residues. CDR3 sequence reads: CASSKSLGTGLLYEQYF. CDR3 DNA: TGTGCCAGCAGCAAATCCCTCGGGACAGGATTACTCTACGAGCAGTACTTC.